This T cell receptor (beta chain) was profiled in a study of T cell clonality in common variable immunodeficiency. The study's findings and limits: Common variable immunodeficiency TCR beta sequences reportedly had fewer deletions and N-nucleotide insertions. TCRbeta clonality was increased in CVID versus healthy controls.

Only in-frame clones appear in the TCRdb table, and some are missing; sequencing was by immunoSEQ multiplex PCR. The data show over 30,000 clones, with none appearing a single time. In this sample, this clone turned up a few times. Its antigen is currently unknown. The read comes to an end 3 residues before the CDR3 does, leaving the germline J gene to fill in the end. Diagnosis required reduced IgG, IgA and/or IgM with specific antibody deficiency. The CDR3 is 16 amino acids. The ends lost 4 bases at V and 3 bases at J; junction bases unmatched: 8. Germline CDR1 reads GTSNPN; CDR2 reads SVGIG (reference sequence).

The clonotype comes from a human donor with common variable immunodeficiency. The chain recombines TRBV30 with TRBJ2-2, with 10 bases fitting TRBD2. The sample consisted of peripheral blood mononuclear cells. The sequenced CDR3 bases are TGTGCCTGGATGAGCGGGGGGGCCGTCCACACCGGGGAG. It specifies CAWMSGGAVHTGE. Given in full, the CDR3 is CAWMSGGAVHTGELFF.